A single sample is the source of the 5 T cell receptor beta chains below, sequenced in a study of blood T cells in healthy people across ages. Using a J-beta primer mix together with a sample-barcoded 5' primer, a second PCR was run for roughly 6 to 12 cycles. TCRdb re-called the 5' RACE reads with MiXCR, one entry per CDR3 protein. Of about 680,000 distinct CDR3 sequences in the sample, more than 40% are singletons; the top ten hold around a third. The material sequenced was blood. All receptors derive from a woman aged 60-75 years in good health.

The table lists this clonotype with a few counts. The CDR3 nucleotides read TGTGCCATCAGTGAGTCGACAGGGGGCAGGACAGATACGCAGTATTTT. Protein product: CAISESTGGRTDTQYF. The chain carries TRBV10-3 and TRBJ2-3; 10 nucleotides align to TRBD1. Germline V gene lookup returns CDR1 ENHRY and CDR2 SYGVKD. V lost 0 bases and J lost 3; bases outside the gene matches: 3. The length of the CDR3 is 16 residues.

The V gene is TRBV20-1, the J gene TRBJ1-2; 7 nucleotides match TRBD1. CDR3 length: 12 residues. Germline CDR1 DFQATT, CDR2 SNEGSKA (reference sequence). The CDR3 coding sequence is TGCAGGGTGCTCGGGACAGACTATGGCTACACCTTC. Protein sequence: CRVLGTDYGYTF.

This chain links TRBV5-1 with TRBJ2-1; D is unclear. CDR3 length equals 13 residues. V was clipped by 8 bases and J by 3 bases, with 12 bases between them. Germline V gene data show CDR1 as SGHRS and CDR2 as YFSETQ. CDR3 nucleotides: TGCGCCAGTACATCCCCCATCTACAATGAGCAGTTCTTC. The encoded protein is CASTSPIYNEQFF.

The CDR3 spells CASQGASASGEQFF. The CDR3 nucleotides read TGTGCCAGCCAAGGGGCTAGCGCATCGGGTGAGCAGTTCTTC. The chain recombines TRBV6-4 with TRBJ2-1; maybe TRBD2 (6 bases). The CDR3 totals 14 residues. Trimming stripped 8 bases from V and 9 bases from J, with 20 bases between. Germline assignment: CDR1 MRHNA and CDR2 SNTAGT.

The genes are TRBV3-1 and TRBJ2-1; 7 nucleotides line up with TRBD1. CDR1 and CDR2 from the germline V gene are LGHDT and YNNKEL (reference sequence). The CDR3 runs to 15 residues. V trimming: 3 bases; J trimming: 2 bases; junction bases outside the gene matches: 4. The CDR3 sequence is CASSHQGEPYNEQFF. CDR3 nucleotide sequence: TGTGCCAGCAGCCACCAGGGGGAACCCTACAATGAGCAGTTCTTC.